This is a list of T cell receptor beta chains from one sample in a study of cytomegalovirus exposure and HLA in healthy donors. Here immunoSEQ multiplex PCR was the method, and the copy in TCRdb shows in-frame clones only, minus some. The table includes 200,000 to 250,000 clones, over 70% detected once. The sample taken for sequencing was PBMCs. These TCRs come from a woman aged 25-40 years in good health and CMV-seropositive. CDR3s include the opening cysteine and the closing phenylalanine or tryptophan.

J gene	V gene	CDR3 protein
TRBJ2-7	TRBV11-3	CASSPLAGHSYEQYF
TRBJ2-2	TRBV4-3	CASSQETPGLAGGGGELFF
TRBJ1-1	TRBV11-3	CASSPGTGSVSEAFF
TRBJ1-1	TRBV2	CASIVLLEAFF
TRBJ2-5	TRBV5-1	CASSLEGTSEGTQYF
TRBJ2-7	TRBV19	CASSRPPGQGVHEQYF
TRBJ2-7	TRBV27	CASIYGRPSLLYEQYF
TRBJ2-3	TRBV27	CASRPGLYSTDTQYF
TRBJ1-1	TRBV5-1	CASSVGRVTEAFF
TRBJ1-1	TRBV30	CAWSVWGLAEAFF
TRBJ2-1	TRBV30	CAWSPGQRDQQFF
TRBJ1-1	TRBV7-3	CASSFGQLF
TRBJ2-1	TRBV9	CASSPQTGEVYNEQFF
TRBJ1-2	TRBV27	CASSLSPVPIYGYTF
TRBJ2-1	TRBV7-8	CASSTRGYQDNEQFF
TRBJ1-1	TRBV20-1	CSARDYTEAFF
TRBJ2-1	TRBV6-4	CASSVSTGVGYNEQFF
TRBJ1-1	TRBV7-9	CASSWTGGSTEAFF
TRBJ2-7	TRBV11-2	CASSPLRAYEQYF
TRBJ2-2	TRBV7-9	CASSPGRGELFF
TRBJ2-5	TRBV4-1	CASSQPYGEETQYF
TRBJ2-3	TRBV6-5	CASSLTSGSTDTQYF
TRBJ1-2	TRBV4-1	CASSQGMGGYTF
TRBJ1-5	TRBV6-5	CASSLQGAWQPQHF
TRBJ1-3	TRBV28	CASSLVAGGNTIYF
TRBJ1-5	TRBV30	CAWSWDAGDQPQHF
TRBJ2-1	TRBV25-1	CASSGTSGVYNEQFF
TRBJ1-1	TRBV18	CASSSALGTEAFF
TRBJ2-5	TRBV18	CASSRGGQETQYF
TRBJ2-5	TRBV4-2	CASSYRLAGNQETQYF
TRBJ2-2	TRBV5-1	CASMDGLRNTGELFF
TRBJ1-2	TRBV10-1	CATAPDREDGYTF
TRBJ2-7	TRBV15	CATSRRDSPTYEQYF
TRBJ2-1	TRBV29-1	CSVPSARLDEQFF
TRBJ1-1	TRBV7-2	CASSFGYTEAFF
TRBJ2-7	TRBV20-1	CSAQNGGRQYF
TRBJ2-1	TRBV4-1	CASSQTDRGGWANEQFF
TRBJ1-1	TRBV18	CASSPPRGLREAFF
TRBJ2-3	TRBV5-1	CASSPGAGGRWTDTQYF
TRBJ2-7	TRBV6-5	CASSTILAREQYF
TRBJ2-1	TRBV7-7	CASSQVSGAKFNEQFF
TRBJ2-1	TRBV5-1	CASNLRGRSSYNEQFF
TRBJ2-7	TRBV4-2	CASSQPGGTYEQYF
TRBJ2-2	TRBV5-5	CASSGTRATGELFF